The T cell receptor (beta chain) described here comes from a study of regulatory T cells in long-lasting Graves disease. Combining iRepertoire HTBI primers with Arm-PCR of CDR3 regions, the authors built TCR beta libraries. TCRdb itself ran the multiplex PCR reads through MiXCR, one entry per CDR3 protein. The sample carries about 290,000 distinct CDR3 sequences, around 21% recorded once. Time point in this sample: persistent/refractory GD, antithyroid drugs over 5 years with positive TRAb. The TCR library was made from RNA that had been extracted from PBMCs in TRIzol. General observations from the study: Persistent disease favored TRBV28, TRBJ1-2 and TRBJ2-5. Reduced TCR diversity was observed in persistent Graves' patients versus newly diagnosed patients.

A note on this clonotype: What it binds is unknown.

V was trimmed by 1 base and J by 4 bases, leaving 7 bases between them. The CDR3 is 13 amino acids. The germline V gene has CDR1 LGHNA and CDR2 YNFKEQ. This sequence joins TRBV4-2 and TRBJ1-2; unclear D gene. The sample was peripheral blood mononuclear cells (PBMCs), taken when the disease was refractory, from a patient treated with antithyroid drugs. This sequence was found in a female donor with Graves disease. The CDR3 loop is CASSQGPPYGYTF. CDR3 DNA: TGTGCCAGCAGCCAAGGGCCACCCTATGGCTACACCTTC.